Below, 27 T cell receptor beta chains from the same sample are listed, as sequenced in a study of beta chain features in type 1 diabetes. Expressed TCRB transcripts were sequenced because the isolated RNA had all been reverse transcribed beforehand. Clones were read by immunoSEQ multiplex PCR, and TCRdb kept only the in-frame ones, dropping some. The repertoire holds about 16,000 clones, approximately 55% seen once, with 0.35% to 0.55% in the top ten. The sample taken for sequencing was stem cell memory CD4+ T cells from blood. The receptors stem from a young woman in good health.

This chain uses TRBV27 with TRBJ1-2; D is possibly TRBD1 (5 bases). Germline values: CDR1 MNHEY, CDR2 SMNVEV (reference sequence). V was trimmed by 2 bases and J by 6 bases, leaving 10 bases between them. This CDR3 spans 13 amino acids. CDR3: CASSLAGWNGYTF. DNA of the CDR3: TGTGCCAGCAGTTTAGCAGGGTGGAATGGCTACACCTTC.

This clone was counted a few times. CDR3 sequence: CASRVDGYTF. The DNA for the CDR3 is TGTGCCAGCAGGGTAGATGGCTACACCTTC. The chain couples TRBV2 to TRBJ1-2, with D unclear. Trimming left V 6 bases short and J 6 bases short, with 5 bases between. The germline V gene encodes CDR1 SNHLY and CDR2 FYNNEI. This CDR3 comprises 10 residues.

The chain carries TRBV18 and TRBJ2-7, with 7 positions matching TRBD1. Trimming cost V 0 bases and J 11 bases; bases outside gene matches: 13. The CDR3 has 15 residues. In germline, CDR1 is KGHSH, CDR2 LQKENI. In DNA form, the CDR3 reads TGTGCCAGCTCACCACCGGGAACAGGGGCATGGTGGAAGTACTTC. Protein sequence: CASSPPGTGAWWKYF.

The chain joins TRBV6-6 to TRBJ2-3; D not certain. The ends were cut back, 5 bases at V and 7 bases at J, with 10 bases in the middle. The CDR3 is 12 amino acids. Looked up from germline, CDR1 is MNHNY and CDR2 is SVGAGI (reference sequence). The CDR3 reads CASSEVQNTQYF. CDR3 DNA sequence: TGTGCCAGCAGTGAGGTCCAGAATACGCAGTATTTT.

This chain connects TRBV19 to TRBJ1-1; D is ambiguous. Germline CDR1 reads LNHDA; CDR2 reads SQIVND (reference sequence). This CDR3 spans 12 amino acids. Trimming cost V 5 bases and J 7 bases, with 11 bases left between them. The DNA of the CDR3 is TGTGCCAGTAGTTCCGGGGTTGGTGAAGCTTTCTTT. This codes for CASSSGVGEAFF.

The chain has TRBV5-1 and TRBJ2-5; TRBD1 matches 9 bases. The CDR3 contains 15 residues. V lost 2 bases and J lost 2; bases outside the gene matches: 4. Germline loops: CDR1 SGHRS, CDR2 YFSETQ. The chain's CDR3 is CASSLQGAGQETQYF. The CDR3 DNA reads TGCGCCAGCAGCTTACAGGGGGCTGGGCAAGAGACCCAGTACTTC.

This clone has only a few counts. The chain has TRBV6-1 and TRBJ2-1, with 7 bases aligning to TRBD1. CDR3 length equals 13 residues. Looked up from germline, CDR1 is MNHNS and CDR2 is SASEGT. The V and J ends lost 6 bases and 2 bases, in that order; junction bases with no gene match: 1. CDR3 loop: CASRGTAYNEQFF. CDR3 nucleotides: TGTGCCAGCAGAGGGACAGCCTACAATGAGCAGTTCTTC.

This clone was counted only a few times. V and J are TRBV5-6 and TRBJ2-1; 9 bases are a match to TRBD2. Germline V gene sequence: CDR1 SGHDT, CDR2 YYEEEE. The ends lost 4 bases at V and 5 bases at J; junction bases unmatched: 7. The CDR3 extends over 15 amino acids. CDR3 sequence: CASSPGGRGHNEQFF. The CDR3 region has the DNA TGTGCCAGCAGCCCCGGCGGGAGGGGGCACAATGAGCAGTTCTTC.

The chain is built from TRBV5-1 and TRBJ2-1, with D unclear. The V gene lost 3 bases and the J gene lost 5 bases, with 3 bases spanning the gap. The CDR3 totals 11 residues. Germline CDR1 reads SGHRS; CDR2 reads YFSETQ. CDR3 sequence (DNA): TGCGCCAGCAGCTCTAACAATGAGCAGTTCTTC. Translating gives CASSSNNEQFF.

The gene calls are TRBV11-2 and TRBJ1-1; perhaps TRBD1 as D (6 bases). Looked up from germline, CDR1 is SGHAT and CDR2 is FQNNGV. There are 13 residues in the CDR3. The V end lost 4 bases, the J end lost 6 bases, and 12 bases lay between the germline ends. The CDR3 spells CASSSDRRPEAFF. The DNA of the CDR3 is TGTGCCAGCAGCTCCGACAGGCGACCTGAAGCTTTCTTT. Variable domain in full (rest from reference TRBV11-2 and TRBJ1-1): EAGVAQSPRYKIIEKRQSVAFWCNPISGHATLYWYQQILGQGPKLLIQFQNNGVVDDSQLPKDRFSAERLKGVDSTLKIQPAKLEDSAVYLCASSSDRRPEAFFGQGTRLTVV.

This clone was found a few times. The CDR3: CASSPLGPGANTEAFF. CDR3 coding DNA: TGTGCCAGCTCACCGTTGGGTCCAGGGGCCAACACTGAAGCTTTCTTT. J is TRBJ1-1 and V is TRBV18; weak D call: TRBD1 (6 bases). The CDR3 is 16 residues long. Trimming stripped 3 bases from V and 2 bases from J, with 16 bases between. From germline, CDR1 is KGHSH and CDR2 LQKENI.

The chain has TRBV4-1 and TRBJ2-7, with 11 bases that match TRBD1. The CDR3 spans 17 residues. CDR1 and CDR2 (germline): MGHRA, YSYEKL. Unmatched junction bases numbered 11, after V lost 4 bases and J lost 3 bases. The DNA for the CDR3 is TGCGCCAGCAGCCCGAAGGGACAGGGGGTTGGCGGCTACGAGCAGTACTTC. Translation: CASSPKGQGVGGYEQYF.

This clone is a singleton in its sample. This chain connects TRBV30 to TRBJ2-7, with 9 bases matching TRBD2. Looked up from germline, CDR1 is GTSNPN and CDR2 is SVGIG (reference sequence). The CDR3 is made up of 17 amino acids. With V trimmed by 5 bases and J by 0 bases, 14 bases remained unmatched. The CDR3 coding sequence is TGTGCCTGGGCCTTCGGGGCTAGCGGGAAAACCTCCTACGAGCAGTACTTC. This sequence encodes CAWAFGASGKTSYEQYF.

This clone has a single count. The rearrangement joins TRBV6-1 to TRBJ2-3, with D maybe TRBD2 (7 bases). Germline V gives CDR1 MNHNS, CDR2 SASEGT. The CDR3 contains 14 residues. V was clipped by 5 bases and J by 6 bases, with 15 bases between them. The CDR3 region is CASSPGGGLDTQYF. In nucleotides, the CDR3 is TGTGCCAGCAGTCCGGGGGGCGGGTTGGATACGCAGTATTTT.

V and J are TRBV5-1 and TRBJ2-7; 8 nucleotides agree with TRBD1. CDR1 is SGHRS and CDR2 is YFSETQ in the germline V gene. There are 14 residues in the CDR3. Trimming cost V 4 bases and J 2 bases; bases outside gene matches: 5. For the CDR3, the DNA is TGCGCCAGCAGCGCGACAGGGGTCGCCTACGAGCAGTACTTC. This sequence encodes CASSATGVAYEQYF. The full variable domain, in which reference TRBV5-1 and TRBJ2-7 provide the parts outside the CDR3, is KAGVTQTPRYLIKTRGQQVTLSCSPISGHRSVSWYQQTPGQGLQFLFEYFSETQRNKGNFPGRFSGRQFSNSRSEMNVSTLELGDSALYLCASSATGVAYEQYFGPGTRLTVT.

V usage is TRBV10-3 and J usage is TRBJ2-3, with 9 positions matching TRBD2. CDR3 size: 16 residues. The germline gives CDR1 ENHRY, CDR2 SYGVKD. Trimming took 6 bases from V and 1 from J; bases not matched to a gene: 8. CDR3 DNA: TGTGCCATCAGCGGGACTAGCCGACCTGGCACAGATACGCAGTATTTT. Its translation is CAISGTSRPGTDTQYF.

There are a few counts of this clone. This chain's CDR3 is CASTGEGETQYF. CDR3 nucleotides: TGTGCCAGCACAGGGGAAGGGGAGACCCAGTACTTC. The genes are TRBV2 and TRBJ2-5; a possible D gene is TRBD1 (6 bases). Germline CDR1 SNHLY, CDR2 FYNNEI. V lost 7 bases, J lost 5 bases, and 11 bases lay in between. The CDR3 runs 12 residues.

V gene TRBV13 combines with J gene TRBJ2-3; 15 bases map to TRBD2. The CDR3 totals 18 residues. V gave up 4 bases and J gave up 6 bases; unmatched junction bases: 11. Germline assignment: CDR1 PRHDT and CDR2 FYEKMQ (reference sequence). The CDR3 is CASSSSPGLAGGEDTQYF. CDR3 DNA: TGTGCCAGCAGCTCATCACCGGGACTAGCGGGGGGAGAGGATACGCAGTATTTT.

This sequence joins TRBV6-1 and TRBJ2-7; 7 positions match TRBD1. The germline CDR1 and CDR2 sequences are MNHNS and SASEGT. V lost 5 bases, J lost 4 bases, and 11 bases stayed unmatched. This CDR3 has 15 residues. Written as DNA, the CDR3 is TGTGCCAGCAGTCTACCCGGGACAGCGGTTTACGAGCAGTACTTC. Translating gives CASSLPGTAVYEQYF.

This clone has just a few counts. V is TRBV28 and J is TRBJ2-7; D not certain. CDR3 size: 10 residues. Looked up from germline, CDR1 is MDHEN and CDR2 is SYDVKM. Trimming removed 8 bases at V and 4 bases at J, with 6 bases between. The CDR3 here is CASGRYEQYF. The DNA for the CDR3 is TGTGCCAGCGGGCGTTACGAGCAGTACTTC.

The chain is built from TRBV7-8 and TRBJ1-1; D call uncertain. The ends were cut back, 7 bases at V and 5 bases at J, with 11 bases in the middle. Germline loops: CDR1 SGHVS, CDR2 FQNEAQ. The CDR3 runs to 12 residues. The CDR3 coding sequence is TGTGCCAGCAAATCCGGAGGAACTGAAGCTTTCTTT. Translated: CASKSGGTEAFF.

The chain links TRBV18 to TRBJ2-1; 9 bases map to TRBD1. There are 16 residues in the CDR3. The V gene end was trimmed by 3 bases and the J gene end by 5 bases; junction bases not matched to a gene: 8. Germline lookup yields CDR1 KGHSH and CDR2 LQKENI. This chain's CDR3 is CASSPFSRQGDNEQFF. The CDR3 nucleotides read TGTGCCAGCTCACCCTTTTCGAGACAGGGGGACAATGAGCAGTTCTTC.

The chain links TRBV5-1 to TRBJ2-1, with D possibly TRBD1 on 6 matching bases. V lost 3 bases, J lost 5 bases, and 18 bases lay in between. CDR3 length: 16 amino acids. Per the germline V gene, CDR1 is SGHRS and CDR2 is YFSETQ. As DNA, the CDR3 is TGCGCCAGCAGCTCCCACGGGACAAGCAGAGACAATGAGCAGTTCTTC. Translated, it gives CASSSHGTSRDNEQFF. The full variable domain, in which reference TRBV5-1 and TRBJ2-1 provide the parts outside the CDR3, is KAGVTQTPRYLIKTRGQQVTLSCSPISGHRSVSWYQQTPGQGLQFLFEYFSETQRNKGNFPGRFSGRQFSNSRSEMNVSTLELGDSALYLCASSSHGTSRDNEQFFGPGTRLTVL.

In this sample, this clone turned up a few times. This chain uses TRBV27 with TRBJ1-4; 11 nucleotides agree with TRBD1. Germline values: CDR1 MNHEY, CDR2 SMNVEV (reference sequence). The CDR3 runs to 14 residues. V dropped 4 bases and J dropped 10; count of bases not matched to a gene: 5. CDR3 bases: TGTGCCAGCAGTTCTCGGACAGGGGGCGGAAAACTGTTTTTT. Its translation is CASSSRTGGGKLFF.

The chain is built from TRBV6-5 and TRBJ2-1; 10 bases are a match to TRBD1. The ends lost 0 bases at V and 7 bases at J; junction bases unmatched: 6. The CDR3 covers 16 residues. Per germline, CDR1 MNHEY and CDR2 SVGAGI. The DNA of the CDR3 is TGTGCCAGCAGTTACTCCGGGACAGGGGATCCAAATGAGCAGTTCTTC. It translates to CASSYSGTGDPNEQFF.

V is TRBV29-1 and J is TRBJ2-1; 11 positions match TRBD1. Germline CDR1 and CDR2: SQVTM and ANQGSEA. CDR3 size: 14 residues. V lost 7 bases, J lost 6 bases, and 8 bases stayed unmatched. The CDR3 reads CSAHPGQGGNEQFF. The CDR3 coding sequence is TGCAGCGCACACCCGGGACAGGGGGGCAATGAGCAGTTCTTC.

This clone showed up just a few times. This rearrangement joins TRBV5-1 to TRBJ2-7; 8 bases agree with TRBD1. The CDR3 sequence is 14 residues long. Trimming took 7 bases from V and 1 from J; bases not matched to a gene: 7. Per the germline V gene, CDR1 is SGHRS and CDR2 is YFSETQ. The CDR3 bases are TGCGCCAGCCAGCTTGGACAGGGTTCCTACGAGCAGTACTTC. Its protein is CASQLGQGSYEQYF.